This T cell receptor beta chain stems from a study of blood T cells in healthy people across ages. Study-wide results and caveats: Estimated diversity across one million T cells was deemed an underestimate. Unsorted PBMCs prevented conclusive naive versus antigen-experienced comparison.

Sample-barcoded 5' priming and a J-beta primer mix drove a second PCR of roughly 7 to 11 cycles. TCRdb called the 5' RACE reads again in MiXCR, with one record for every CDR3 protein. Of about 1.4 million distinct CDR3 sequences in the sample, roughly 59% were seen once. The V gene's germline CDR1 is MDHEN and CDR2 SYDVKM. The V and J ends lost 5 bases and 8 bases respectively, with 18 bases between them. The CDR3 sequence is 14 residues long. Note on this clonotype: Its antigen is undetermined.

The sequence came from a man aged 18-30 years in good health. V is TRBV28 and J is TRBJ1-2; D possibly corresponds to TRBD1 (5 bases). Material for sequencing was blood. The CDR3 spells CASSPDLRRGGYTF. The CDR3 DNA reads as TGTGCCAGCAGTCCCGACTTGAGGAGGGGCGGCTACACCTTC.